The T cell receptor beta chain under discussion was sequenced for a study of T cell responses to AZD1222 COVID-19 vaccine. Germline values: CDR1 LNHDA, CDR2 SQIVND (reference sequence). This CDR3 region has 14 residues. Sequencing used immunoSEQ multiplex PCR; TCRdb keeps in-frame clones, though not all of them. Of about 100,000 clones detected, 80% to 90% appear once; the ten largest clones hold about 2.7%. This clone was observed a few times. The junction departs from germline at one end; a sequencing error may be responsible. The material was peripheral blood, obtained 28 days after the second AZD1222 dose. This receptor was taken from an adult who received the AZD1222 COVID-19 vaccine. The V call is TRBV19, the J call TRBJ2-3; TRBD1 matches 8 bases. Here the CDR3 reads CASTIRQGTDTQYF. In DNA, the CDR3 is TGTGCCAGTACTATACGACAGGGGACAGATACGCAGTATTTT.